This T cell receptor (beta chain) was captured in a study of blood T cell repertoires in COVID-19. About the research overall: Acute and convalescent COVID-19 specimens originated in the United States, Italy and Spain. From T cells, B-cell-depleted T cells, or PBMCs came the material, which was cDNA or gDNA.

This clone was detected only a few times. How the authors handled the data: Amplification of reference gene primers provided the estimated nucleated cell counts. Clones were read by immunoSEQ multiplex PCR, and TCRdb kept only the in-frame ones, dropping some. V and J calls and clone size are copied from that table; D and trimming were computed from the DNA. Of some 99,000 clones listed, 70% to 90% are singletons. This CDR3 contains 15 residues. Germline-derived CDR1 and CDR2 are SGHDT and YYEEEE. V was cut by 0 bases and J by 1 base, with 8 bases left in between. The sequenced sample was peripheral blood. This chain links TRBV5-6 with TRBJ1-5; D may be TRBD1 (6 bases). This clonotype originated in a man in his sixties or seventies with acute or convalescent COVID-19. The CDR3 sequence: CASSLAGASNQPQHF. The CDR3 DNA sequence: TGTGCCAGCAGCTTGGCAGGGGCGAGCAATCAGCCCCAGCATTTT.